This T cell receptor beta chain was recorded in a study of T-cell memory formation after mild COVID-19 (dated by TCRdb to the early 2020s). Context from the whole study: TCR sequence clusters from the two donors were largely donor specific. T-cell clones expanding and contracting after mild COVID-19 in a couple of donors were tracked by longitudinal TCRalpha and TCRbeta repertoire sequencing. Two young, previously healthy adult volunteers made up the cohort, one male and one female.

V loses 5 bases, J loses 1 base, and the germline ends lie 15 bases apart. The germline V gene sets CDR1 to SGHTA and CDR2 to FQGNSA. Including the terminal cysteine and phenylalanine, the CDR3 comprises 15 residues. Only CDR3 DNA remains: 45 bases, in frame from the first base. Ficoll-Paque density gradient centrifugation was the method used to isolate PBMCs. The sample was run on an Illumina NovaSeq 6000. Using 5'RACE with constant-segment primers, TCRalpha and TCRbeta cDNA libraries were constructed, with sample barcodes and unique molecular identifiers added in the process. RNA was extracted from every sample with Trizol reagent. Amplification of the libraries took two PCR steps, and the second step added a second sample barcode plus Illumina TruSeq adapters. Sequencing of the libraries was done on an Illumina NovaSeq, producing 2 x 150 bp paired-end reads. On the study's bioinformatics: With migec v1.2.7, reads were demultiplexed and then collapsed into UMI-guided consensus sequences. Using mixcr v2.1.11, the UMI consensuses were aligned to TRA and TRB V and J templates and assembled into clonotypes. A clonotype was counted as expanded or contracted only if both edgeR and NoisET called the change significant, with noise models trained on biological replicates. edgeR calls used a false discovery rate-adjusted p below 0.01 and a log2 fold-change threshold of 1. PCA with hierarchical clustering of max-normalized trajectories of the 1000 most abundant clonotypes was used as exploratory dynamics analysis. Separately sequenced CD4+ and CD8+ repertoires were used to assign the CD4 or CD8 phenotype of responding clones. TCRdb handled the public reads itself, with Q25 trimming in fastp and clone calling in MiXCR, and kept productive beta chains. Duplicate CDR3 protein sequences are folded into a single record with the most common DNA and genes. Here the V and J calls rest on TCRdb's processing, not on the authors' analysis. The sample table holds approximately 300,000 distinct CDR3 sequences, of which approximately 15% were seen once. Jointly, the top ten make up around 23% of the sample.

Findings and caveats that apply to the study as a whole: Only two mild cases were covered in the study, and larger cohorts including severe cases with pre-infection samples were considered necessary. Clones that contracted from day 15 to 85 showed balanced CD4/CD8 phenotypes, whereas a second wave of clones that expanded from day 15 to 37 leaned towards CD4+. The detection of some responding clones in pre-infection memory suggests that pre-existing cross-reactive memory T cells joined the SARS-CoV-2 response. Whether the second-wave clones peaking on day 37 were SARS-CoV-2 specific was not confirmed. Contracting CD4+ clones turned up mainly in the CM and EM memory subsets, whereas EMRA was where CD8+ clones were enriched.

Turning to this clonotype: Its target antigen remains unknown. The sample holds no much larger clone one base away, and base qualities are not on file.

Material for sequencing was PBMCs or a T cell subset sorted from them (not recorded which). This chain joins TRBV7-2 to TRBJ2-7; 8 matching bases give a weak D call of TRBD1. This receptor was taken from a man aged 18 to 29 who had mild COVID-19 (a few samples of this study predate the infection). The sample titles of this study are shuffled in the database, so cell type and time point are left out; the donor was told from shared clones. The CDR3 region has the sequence CASSLHRGGSYEQYF. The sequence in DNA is TGTGCCAGCAGCCTTCACAGGGGGGGATCCTACGAGCAGTACTTC. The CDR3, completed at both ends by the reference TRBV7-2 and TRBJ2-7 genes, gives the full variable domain GAGVSQSPSNKVTEKGKDVELRCDPISGHTALYWYRQSLGQGLEFLIYFQGNSAPDKSGLPSDRFSAERTGGSVSTLTIQRTQQEDSAVYLCASSLHRGGSYEQYFGPGTRLTVT.